What follows are 4 T cell receptor beta chains derived from one specimen sequenced in a study of graft-versus-host responses after intestinal transplantation. Repertoires were generated with immunoSEQ multiplex PCR, while TCRdb's copy carries only in-frame clones and drops some. Here the sample spans thousands of clones, approximately 30% being singletons. The source was alloreactive CD4+ T cells from a mixed lymphocyte reaction culture, collected before intestinal transplant. Subset of the sample: CFSE-low proliferating T cells sorted from roughly six-day pre-transplant mixed lymphocyte reaction (GvH or HvG direction). Receptors originate from a human patient who received an intestinal transplant.

The chain employs TRBV7-9 and TRBJ1-3; 10 bases agree with TRBD1. Germline V CDR1 and CDR2: SEHNR, FQNEAQ (reference sequence). The CDR3 runs 14 residues. V was pared by 4 bases and J by 7 bases, with 4 bases of the junction left unmatched. The CDR3 reads CASSSRTGGNTIYF. CDR3 coding DNA: TGTGCCAGCAGCTCCCGGACAGGGGGGAACACCATATATTTT.

This clone has a handful of counts. This rearrangement joins TRBV7-9 to TRBJ1-2, with a weak D call TRBD1 (5 bases). The V gene lost 2 bases and the J gene lost 8 bases, with 9 bases spanning the gap. The CDR3 contains 12 residues. Germline lookup yields CDR1 SEHNR and CDR2 FQNEAQ (reference sequence). CDR3 sequence: CASSLRGKGYTF. DNA for the CDR3: TGTGCCAGCAGCTTAAGGGGTAAAGGCTACACCTTC. Complete variable domain (other parts from reference TRBV7-9 and TRBJ1-2): DTGVSQNPRHKITKRGQNVTFRCDPISEHNRLYWYRQTLGQGPEFLTYFQNEAQLEKSRLLSDRFSAERPKGSFSTLEIQRTEQGDSAMYLCASSLRGKGYTFGSGTRLTVV.

This clone was observed a handful of times. V gene TRBV9 combines with J gene TRBJ2-1; 7 bases agree with TRBD2. CDR1 is SGDLS and CDR2 is YYNGEE in the germline V gene. The CDR3 sequence is 15 residues long. The J segment lost 5 bases and the V segment lost 0 bases, leaving 5 bases of the junction unmatched. Here the CDR3 DNA reads TGTGCCAGCAGCGTAGGAGCTAGCGGACACAATGAGCAGTTCTTC. This encodes CASSVGASGHNEQFF.

This clone has more than one count but fewer than ten. The chain couples TRBV9 to TRBJ2-1; perhaps TRBD1 as D (6 bases). This CDR3 contains 15 residues. Per germline, CDR1 SGDLS and CDR2 YYNGEE. Trimming stripped 3 bases from V and 4 bases from J, with 14 bases between. CDR3 sequence (DNA): TGTGCCAGCAGCGCCGATGGAGGACAGTACAATGAGCAGTTCTTC. Residues: CASSADGGQYNEQFF.